This entry lists 11 T cell receptor beta chains sequenced from one sample in a study of blood T cell repertoires in COVID-19 (dated by TCRdb to about 2020). The library was produced with the immunoSEQ multiplex PCR assay. The table comes from immuneACCESS by way of TCRdb, which keeps in-frame sequences with V and J called. Part of the clones is missing from these tables; in studies checked, under half for an unresolved V gene and the rest for unknown reasons. The table for this sample lists fewer than 250,000 clones; around 88% of them were counted only once. The ten largest clones add up to roughly 15% of the sample. Sequencing was performed on PBMCs or T cells enriched from blood (not recorded which). The receptor set was obtained from a woman between 45 and 60 years old with acute COVID-19.

V is TRBV6-2 or TRBV6-3 and J is TRBJ2-7; perhaps TRBD2 as D (6 bases). The CDR3 consists of 15 residues. Germline V CDR1 and CDR2: MNHEY, SVGEGT. V lost 4 bases to trimming and J lost 4 bases, with 17 bases between them. The CDR3 DNA reads as TGTGCCAGCAGTTTCTCAATAGCGGAATATTACGAGCAGTACTTC. Translating gives CASSFSIAEYYEQYF.

The chain carries TRBV11-3 and TRBJ2-1; a weak D match, TRBD2 (5 bases). The CDR3 has 14 residues. Per the germline V gene, CDR1 is SGHNT and CDR2 is YENEEA. V lost 2 bases and J lost 6, with 11 bases in between. In nucleotides, the CDR3 is TGTGCCAGCAGCTTACGGCGGGCTAGCAATGAGCAGTTCTTC. It translates to CASSLRRASNEQFF.

The chain carries TRBV28 and TRBJ2-4; 10 positions match TRBD2. Germline V CDR1 and CDR2: MDHEN, SYDVKM. V lost 5 bases, J lost 6 bases, and 10 bases stayed unmatched. The CDR3 spans 16 residues. Written as DNA, the CDR3 is TGTGCCAGCAGTCCGGGACTAGCGCCTGGTTTAAACATTCAGTACTTC. Translated, it gives CASSPGLAPGLNIQYF. Using reference TRBV28 and TRBJ2-4 for the parts outside the CDR3, the full variable domain is DVKVTQSSRYLVKRTGEKVFLECVQDMDHENMFWYRQDPGLGLRLIYFSYDVKMKEKGDIPEGYSVSREKKERFSLILESASTNQTSMYLCASSPGLAPGLNIQYFGAGTRLSVL.

V gene TRBV3-1 (or the pseudogene TRBV3-2) combines with J gene TRBJ1-2; a possible D gene is TRBD1 (6 bases). Trimming took off 1 base at V and 8 bases at J, with 14 bases between the two ends. Looked up from germline, CDR1 is LGHDT and CDR2 is YNNKEL (reference sequence). This CDR3 comprises 14 residues. CDR3 DNA: TGTGCCAGCAGCCAAGGAGGGGCAGGGGTCGGCTACACCTTC. This sequence encodes CASSQGGAGVGYTF.

This clone has just one count. V gene TRBV30 combines with J gene TRBJ2-7; TRBD1 is a possible D gene (5 bases). Germline lookup yields CDR1 GTSNPN and CDR2 SVGIG (reference sequence). Trimming cost V 0 bases and J 4 bases, with 16 bases left between them. The CDR3 sequence is 15 residues long. The CDR3, as DNA: TGTGCCTGGAGTGTAAGGGGTACCCCCAGGTACGAGCAGTACTTC. Amino acids: CAWSVRGTPRYEQYF.

CDR3 protein: CAISVGGNQETQYF. The CDR3 DNA follows: TGTGCCATCAGTGTCGGCGGGAACCAAGAGACCCAGTACTTC. The chain uses TRBV10-3 and TRBJ2-5; weak D call: TRBD2 (6 bases). The CDR3 sequence is 14 residues long. V lost 4 bases and J 0 bases, leaving 9 bases between the germline ends. The germline V gene encodes CDR1 ENHRY and CDR2 SYGVKD.

This clone has a handful of counts. The rearrangement joins TRBV30 to TRBJ2-7; no firm D call. V lost 1 base and J lost 1, with 14 bases in between. CDR3 length: 15 residues. Germline loops: CDR1 GTSNPN, CDR2 SVGIG (reference sequence). The CDR3 here is CAWSADSTPSYEQYF. The CDR3 DNA reads TGTGCCTGGAGTGCGGATTCGACACCGTCCTACGAGCAGTACTTC.

This sequence joins TRBV11-2 and TRBJ1-6; TRBD1 might be the D (5 bases). In germline, CDR1 is SGHAT, CDR2 FQNNGV. Deletions cut 5 bases from V and 0 bases from J, with 8 bases between. This CDR3 is 15 amino acids long. The CDR3 sequence: CASSRQSSYNSPLHF. DNA of the CDR3: TGTGCCAGCAGCAGACAGAGCTCCTATAATTCACCCCTCCACTTT.

The CDR3 DNA reads TGTGCCAGCAGCCCTCAAGAGGGCAGAAGCTACGAGCAGTACTTC. This encodes CASSPQEGRSYEQYF. The chain employs TRBV7-6 and TRBJ2-7; weak D call: TRBD2 (5 bases). This CDR3 is 15 amino acids long. Trimming pared 5 bases from V and 3 bases from J, leaving 17 bases between. Germline-derived CDR1 and CDR2 are SGHVS and FNYEAQ.

The chain recombines TRBV12-3 or TRBV12-4 with TRBJ1-1; 12 bases are shared with TRBD1. The CDR3 runs 13 residues. After removal of 6 bases from V and 11 bases from J, the junction contained 7 bases not matched to a gene. For the CDR3, the DNA is TGTGCCAGCAGCTGGGGACAGGGGGCGGACGCTTTCTTT. Amino acids: CASSWGQGADAFF.

The J gene is TRBJ1-2, the V gene TRBV27; 7 nucleotides agree with TRBD1. Germline V CDR1 and CDR2: MNHEY, SMNVEV (reference sequence). The CDR3 has 15 residues. V trimming: 2 bases; J trimming: 3 bases; junction bases outside the gene matches: 6. The CDR3 protein is CASSLTGDFYYGYTF. The CDR3 bases are TGTGCCAGCAGTTTAACAGGGGATTTTTACTATGGCTACACCTTC.